Sequencing of this T cell receptor beta chain was carried out in a study of post-analysis software for immune sequencing data. Across the study: Multiple sclerosis in the patients followed relapsing-remitting, secondary progressive and progressive-relapsing courses. Overall study findings and caveats: There were five or six TRBV segments more frequent in patients than controls, and TRBV5-6, TRBV5-1 and TRBV20-1 were among them.

In this sample, this clonotype turned up a few times. Its target is not known. The ends were cut back, 0 bases at V and 11 bases at J, with 18 bases in the middle. CDR1 is MNHEY and CDR2 is SMNVEV in the germline V gene (reference sequence). The CDR3 sequence is 15 residues long. Prepared libraries of TCR beta cDNA carried unique molecular identifiers. TCRdb ran MiXCR on the PCR reads and lists one entry per CDR3 protein. The repertoire holds roughly 410,000 distinct CDR3 sequences, with about a third as singletons. Sequencing was done on a sample of blood. This TCR was recovered from a girl between 10 and 17 years old with multiple sclerosis. The chain joins TRBV27 to TRBJ2-3; D call uncertain. The CDR3 DNA reads TGTGCCAGCAGTTTATCCACACTGACGAGAACACAGCAGTATTTT. Amino acids: CASSLSTLTRTQQYF.